These T cell receptor beta chains were read from a single sample in a study of CD8 T cells in Susac syndrome. One entry per CDR3 protein results from TCRdb running MiXCR on the immunoSEQ multiplex PCR reads. The sample has 200,000 or so distinct CDR3 sequences, over 90% seen once; the top ten hold roughly 0.094%. Sequenced: CD4+ T cells from PBMCs. These receptors all come from a human donor with multiple sclerosis. Each CDR3 is given with its conserved first and last residue. A D gene is named only where the DNA matches it firmly. Rows give clone size only sometimes, using once, few, many, or a class for an expanded clone.

>NA|TRBJ1-3|NA|TRBV6-6
CASSPTGNTIYF
TGTGCCAGCAGTCCGACAGGAAACACCATATATTTT
>NA|TRBJ1-2|NA|TRBV7-9
CASSPWDYGYTF
TGTGCCAGCAGCCCGTGGGACTATGGCTACACCTTC
>NA|TRBJ2-7|once|TRBV24-1
CATSATQGGSYEQYF
TGTGCCACCAGTGCTACGCAGGGGGGATCCTACGAGCAGTACTTC
>NA|TRBJ2-5|NA|TRBV3-1
CASSLRGGQNNQETQYF
TGTGCCAGCAGCCTTAGGGGAGGACAGAATAATCAAGAGACCCAGTACTTC
>NA|TRBJ2-3|NA|TRBV9
CASSVIGAADTQYF
TGTGCCAGCAGCGTGATTGGGGCCGCAGATACGCAGTATTTT
>TRBD1|TRBJ2-5|NA|TRBV7-9
CASSPGQGLGSETQYF
TGTGCCAGCAGCCCGGGACAGGGGTTGGGATCGGAGACCCAGTACTTC
>TRBD2|TRBJ2-1|once|TRBV9
CASSGTSGSQQYEQFF
TGTGCCAGCAGCGGGACTAGCGGGAGTCAACAATATGAGCAGTTCTTC
>TRBD1|TRBJ1-5|NA|TRBV3-1
CASSHLRGGEPQHF
TGTGCCAGCAGCCACCTCAGGGGGGGCGAGCCCCAGCATTTT
>NA|TRBJ1-2|NA|TRBV6-2/TRBV6-3
CASSTSGSHGYTF
TGTGCCAGCAGTACCTCAGGGTCGCATGGCTACACCTTC
>NA|TRBJ2-7|NA|TRBV29-1
CSVEGGPGAYEQYF
TGCAGCGTTGAAGGAGGCCCTGGCGCCTACGAGCAGTACTTC
>NA|TRBJ2-1|once|TRBV28
CAIMRGSEGTNEQFF
TGTGCCATTATGAGGGGTAGCGAAGGGACTAATGAGCAGTTCTTC
>NA|TRBJ2-2|NA|TRBV7-3
CASSKGQSTGELFF
TGTGCCAGCAGTAAGGGGCAGAGCACCGGGGAGCTGTTTTTT
>NA|TRBJ2-3|NA|TRBV24-1
CATRGSTDTQYF
TGTGCCACCAGGGGCAGCACAGATACGCAGTATTTT
>NA|TRBJ2-1|NA|TRBV7-2
CASSRDFHSYNEQFF
TGTGCCAGCAGCCGGGACTTCCACTCCTACAATGAGCAGTTCTTC
>TRBD1|TRBJ2-1|NA|TRBV5-1
CASSAGQDHNEQFF
TGCGCCAGCAGCGCCGGACAGGACCACAATGAGCAGTTCTTC
>NA|TRBJ1-1|NA|TRBV7-9
CASSSTLNTEAFF
TGTGCCAGCAGCTCGACCCTGAACACTGAAGCTTTCTTT
>NA|TRBJ1-1|NA|TRBV12-3/TRBV12-4
CASRLKRTEAFF
TGTGCCAGCAGACTCAAGAGGACTGAAGCTTTCTTT
>TRBD1|TRBJ1-2|NA|TRBV6-6
CASRTDRGGYGYTF
TGTGCCAGCAGGACGGACAGGGGAGGCTATGGCTACACCTTC
>TRBD2|TRBJ2-3|NA|TRBV3-1
CASSSIAGGGDTQYF
TGTGCCAGCAGCTCCATAGCGGGAGGAGGAGATACGCAGTATTTT
>NA|TRBJ2-2|NA|TRBV7-3
CASSLGTGSGELFF
TGTGCCAGCAGCTTAGGAACGGGATCCGGGGAGCTGTTTTTT
>TRBD2|TRBJ2-1|NA|TRBV2
CASSRRRLAGDNEQFF
TGTGCCAGCAGTCGACGGCGGCTAGCGGGGGACAATGAGCAGTTCTTC
>NA|TRBJ1-1|once|TRBV9
CASSPPSTEAFF
TGTGCCAGCAGCCCCCCCAGCACTGAAGCTTTCTTT
>NA|TRBJ1-5|once|TRBV27
CASSLSFNQPQHF
TGTGCCAGCAGTTTATCGTTCAATCAGCCCCAGCATTTT
>NA|TRBJ2-5|NA|TRBV9
CASSGPGAKETQYF
TGTGCCAGCAGCGGTCCCGGGGCCAAAGAGACCCAGTACTTC
>TRBD1|TRBJ1-1|NA|TRBV7-8
CASSLEAGGTEAFF
TGTGCCAGCAGCTTAGAGGCAGGGGGGACTGAAGCTTTCTTT
>NA|TRBJ2-7|NA|TRBV29-1
CSVGEGNYEQYF
TGCAGCGTTGGCGAGGGGAACTACGAGCAGTACTTC
>NA|TRBJ2-7|NA|TRBV18
CASSPKSLPYEQYF
TGTGCCAGCTCACCAAAAAGCTTGCCCTACGAGCAGTACTTC